These 4 T cell receptor beta chains were sequenced from one sample in a study of cytomegalovirus exposure and HLA in healthy donors. The PCR contained 60 Vbeta and 13 Jbeta primers. Measured with immunoSEQ multiplex PCR; TCRdb has only the in-frame clones, and not every one. The repertoire holds over 100,000 clones, around 84% seen once, with 3.3% in the top ten. Specimen: PBMCs. These TCRs come from a woman aged 30 to 39 in good health and CMV-seropositive.

The V gene is TRBV5-1, the J gene TRBJ2-5, with 9 bases matching TRBD2. Germline-derived CDR1 and CDR2 are SGHRS and YFSETQ. CDR3 length: 16 residues. The junction had 8 bases not matched to a gene; V was cut back by 0 bases and J by 5 bases. The CDR3 sequence: CASSLGPTGLAETQYF. The CDR3 bases are TGCGCCAGCAGCTTGGGCCCGACCGGACTAGCGGAGACCCAGTACTTC.

This clone has just a few counts. The CDR3 nucleotides read TGCGCCAGCAGCCAAGGCGGGACAGGGGTCTACAATGAGCAGTTCTTC. This sequence encodes CASSQGGTGVYNEQFF. This chain uses TRBV4-3 with TRBJ2-1; 10 bases agree with TRBD1. V gave up 1 base and J gave up 3 bases; unmatched junction bases: 3. Germline CDR1 is LGHNA and CDR2 is YSLEER. There are 16 residues in the CDR3.

This clone was detected a few times. V gene TRBV7-6 combines with J gene TRBJ2-2; no definite D call. CDR1 and CDR2 from the germline V gene are SGHVS and FNYEAQ. CDR3 length: 13 residues. The V end was cut by 1 base, the J end by 6 bases, with 6 bases between. In nucleotides, the CDR3 is TGTGCCAGCAGCTTAGTATTCCCCGGGGAGCTGTTTTTT. It codes for CASSLVFPGELFF.

V gene TRBV27 combines with J gene TRBJ1-1, with D perhaps TRBD1 (5 bases). Between the trimmed V and J ends, which lost 5 bases and 1 base, there was a span of 11 bases. CDR1 and CDR2 from the germline V gene are MNHEY and SMNVEV (reference sequence). This CDR3 is built from 14 residues. The CDR3 protein is CASSRLTGNTEAFF. CDR3 coding DNA: TGTGCCAGCAGTCGCCTTACAGGGAACACTGAAGCTTTCTTT.